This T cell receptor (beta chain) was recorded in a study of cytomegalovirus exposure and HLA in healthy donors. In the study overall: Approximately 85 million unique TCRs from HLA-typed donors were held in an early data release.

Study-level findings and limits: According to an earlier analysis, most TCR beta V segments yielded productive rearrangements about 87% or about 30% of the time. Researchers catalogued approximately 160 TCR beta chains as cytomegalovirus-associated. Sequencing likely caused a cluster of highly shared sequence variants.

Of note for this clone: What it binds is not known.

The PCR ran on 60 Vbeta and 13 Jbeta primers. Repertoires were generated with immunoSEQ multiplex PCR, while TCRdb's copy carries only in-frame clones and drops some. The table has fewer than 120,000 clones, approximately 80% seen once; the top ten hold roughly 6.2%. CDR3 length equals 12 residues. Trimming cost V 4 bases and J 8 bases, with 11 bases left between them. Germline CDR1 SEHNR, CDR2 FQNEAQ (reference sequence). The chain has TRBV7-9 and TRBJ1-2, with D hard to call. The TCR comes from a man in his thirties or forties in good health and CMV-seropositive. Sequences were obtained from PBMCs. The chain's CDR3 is CASSSQDGGYTF. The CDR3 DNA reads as TGTGCCAGCAGCTCCCAGGATGGAGGCTACACCTTC.